The rows below give T cell receptor beta chains drawn from one sample of a study of blood T cell repertoires in COVID-19. Profiling relied on immunoSEQ multiplex PCR, and the TCRdb table lists in-frame clones only, not all of them. The data hold about 260,000 clones, with approximately 89% observed a single time. Sequenced: peripheral blood. The receptors stem from a woman in her 70s with COVID-19, enrolled during active disease. Each CDR3 is given with its conserved first and last residue. The D gene is left open where the match is weak. Some rows mark clone size as missing; the rest say once, few, many or name a class of expanded clone.

>14|-|TRBJ2-7|TRBD2|TRBV25-1
TGTGCCAGCAATCGAGCGGGAGCTGCCCACGAGCAGTACTTC
CASNRAGAAHEQYF
>13|-|TRBJ1-2|-|TRBV7-9
TGTGCCAGCAGCTTAGAGCTGGGGGCGCGCTACACCTTC
CASSLELGARYTF
>16|-|TRBJ2-3|-|TRBV28
TGTGCCAGCAGTCCTATAGGGAGCGGAGTCACAGATACGCAGTATTTT
CASSPIGSGVTDTQYF
>15|-|TRBJ1-5|-|TRBV7-2
TGTGCCAGCACCGGGGGGCTCGGTAGCAATCAGCCCCAGCATTTT
CASTGGLGSNQPQHF
>11|-|TRBJ2-7|-|TRBV3-1/TRBV3-2
TGTGCCAGCAGCCAAGCTTACGAGCAGTACTTC
CASSQAYEQYF
>17|few|TRBJ1-1|TRBD1|TRBV28
TGTGCCAGCAGTTTAGCCACGGGAGCAGGGGGCTGGGGTGAAGCTTTCTTT
CASSLATGAGGWGEAFF
>14|-|TRBJ2-3|TRBD2|TRBV5-1
TGCGCCAGCAGCTTGGGCGGGAGGTCGGATACGCAGTATTTT
CASSLGGRSDTQYF
>16|-|TRBJ2-1|-|TRBV7-9
TGTGCCAGCACCCCGGTAGGAGGGAGCTCCTACAATGAGCAGTTCTTC
CASTPVGGSSYNEQFF
>14|-|TRBJ2-7|TRBD1|TRBV15
TGTGCCACCAGCAGAGGGCAGGGGGCGTACGAGCAGTACTTC
CATSRGQGAYEQYF
>14|-|TRBJ2-1|-|TRBV10-3
TGTGCCAGCTCCCGTAGTAGCTCCTACAATGAGCAGTTCTTC
CASSRSSSYNEQFF
>13|-|TRBJ1-1|-|TRBV19
TGTGCCAGTCGTTACAGGTCGAACACTGAAGCTTTCTTT
CASRYRSNTEAFF
>12|few|TRBJ2-1|-|TRBV7-9
TGTGCCAGCAGCCAGAGGCCTAGTGAGCAGTTCTTC
CASSQRPSEQFF
>15|-|TRBJ1-2|-|TRBV5-1
TGCGCCAGCAGCTTGGAGGGCGGGGGTTCCTATGGCTACACCTTC
CASSLEGGGSYGYTF
>13|-|TRBJ1-2|-|TRBV25-1
TGTGCCAGCAGTCTACAGGGAGGGAGAGGCTACACCTTC
CASSLQGGRGYTF
>15|-|TRBJ2-7|-|TRBV7-2
TGTGCCAGCAGCGTCGACAACTCTGCCCCCTACGAGCAGTACTTC
CASSVDNSAPYEQYF
>15|-|TRBJ2-3|TRBD1|TRBV30
TGTGCCTGGAGGCGGGGGACAGGGCCCCCAGATACGCAGTATTTT
CAWRRGTGPPDTQYF
>12|-|TRBJ2-5|-|TRBV29-1
TGCAGCGTTGTAGGGGCGGGGGAGACCCAGTACTTC
CSVVGAGETQYF
>14|-|TRBJ1-2|TRBD1|TRBV5-4
TGTGCCAGCACCAAAAAGGGACAGGGTGGTGGCTACACCTTC
CASTKKGQGGGYTF
>14|-|TRBJ1-2|TRBD1|TRBV4-1
TGCGCCAGCAGCCACCCCGGGACAGGGCATGGCTACACCTTC
CASSHPGTGHGYTF
>15|-|TRBJ1-6|TRBD1|TRBV7-2
TGTGCCAGCAGCCGGAGTGGACAGGGGGGATCACCCCTCCACTTT
CASSRSGQGGSPLHF
>15|-|TRBJ2-2|TRBD2|TRBV2
TGTGCCAGCAGCGCTAGCGGGAGGGCCACCGGGGAGCTGTTTTTT
CASSASGRATGELFF
>15|-|TRBJ2-7|TRBD1|TRBV15
TGTGCCACCAGCAGAGAACGGGACAGGACCTACGAGCAGTACTTC
CATSRERDRTYEQYF
>15|-|TRBJ2-7|-|TRBV14
TGTGCCAGCAGCCAAGGAACGGGTCTTCCCTACGAGCAGTACTTC
CASSQGTGLPYEQYF
>13|-|TRBJ2-1|-|TRBV7-9
TGTGCCAGCAGCTTAGACGGGGGTGACGAGCAGTTCTTC
CASSLDGGDEQFF
>16|-|TRBJ2-1|TRBD2|TRBV19
TGTGCCAGTAGTGCCCAAGCGGGAGTTCACTACAATGAGCAGTTCTTC
CASSAQAGVHYNEQFF
>15|-|TRBJ1-5|TRBD1|TRBV2
TGTGCCAGCAGGTCCGGGACAGGGTCGCTACAGCCCCAGCATTTT
CASRSGTGSLQPQHF
>13|-|TRBJ2-1|TRBD2|TRBV3-1/TRBV3-2
TGTGCCAGCTACTGGGAGGGGTACAATGAGCAGTTCTTC
CASYWEGYNEQFF
>17|-|TRBJ1-5|-|TRBV19
TGTGCCAGTAGTATAGGCACATCCTCAGATAGCAATCAGCCCCAGCATTTT
CASSIGTSSDSNQPQHF
>10|-|TRBJ2-7|-|TRBV2
TGTGCCAGCAGTGAGCGGGGGCAGTACTTC
CASSERGQYF
>15|once|TRBJ1-6|TRBD1|TRBV7-2
TGTGCCAGCAGCTCGACAGGGGGCGATAATTCACCCCTCCACTTT
CASSSTGGDNSPLHF
>13|-|TRBJ2-5|-|TRBV5-1
TGCGCCAGCAGCCGAGACATGGTAGAGACCCAGTACTTC
CASSRDMVETQYF
>13|many|TRBJ2-7|-|TRBV24-1
TGTGCCACCAGGACAGGAGAGTCCTACGAGCAGTACTTC
CATRTGESYEQYF
>19|few|TRBJ2-2|TRBD2|TRBV5-1
TGCGCCAGCAGCCCCGGCCTGGGTAGCGGGAAGGTAGACACCGGGGAGCTGTTTTTT
CASSPGLGSGKVDTGELFF
>16|once|TRBJ2-2|TRBD2|TRBV16
TGTGCCACCGCGATTAGCGGGTTTGCGAACACCGGGGAGCTGTTTTTT
CATAISGFANTGELFF
>10|-|TRBJ1-1|-|TRBV20-1
TGCAGTGCCCAGATGGTTGGAGCTTTCTTT
CSAQMVGAFF
>12|few|TRBJ2-7|-|TRBV30
TGTGCCTGGAGTAGGGGCTCCTACGAGCAGTACTTC
CAWSRGSYEQYF
>15|-|TRBJ1-4|TRBD1|TRBV6-5
TGTGCCAGCAGGACAGGGGCCAATACTAATGAAAAACTGTTTTTT
CASRTGANTNEKLFF
>13|-|TRBJ2-5|TRBD1|TRBV30
TGTGCCTGGGGTCAGGGGGCAGGGGAGACCCAGTACTTC
CAWGQGAGETQYF
>16|-|TRBJ1-3|-|TRBV3-1/TRBV3-2
TGTGCCAGCAGCCAAGATTGGTCGACAGGTAGAAACACCATATATTTT
CASSQDWSTGRNTIYF
>13|-|TRBJ2-7|-|TRBV3-1/TRBV3-2
TGTGCCAGCAGCCAAGGGCAGGGGTTCGAGCAGTACTTC
CASSQGQGFEQYF
>13|-|TRBJ2-1|TRBD2|TRBV12-3/TRBV12-4
TGTGCCAGCACCCGCGGACTAGTATATGAGCAGTTCTTC
CASTRGLVYEQFF
>14|-|TRBJ1-6|-|TRBV19
TGTGCCAGTAGTATCGAGGGCACTAATTCACCCCTCCACTTT
CASSIEGTNSPLHF
>15|-|TRBJ1-2|-|TRBV4-2
TGTGCCAGCAGCCAAGCTACAGGGCCGGACTATGGCTACACCTTC
CASSQATGPDYGYTF